What follows are 31 T cell receptor beta chains derived from one specimen sequenced in a study of glioma-infiltrating T cells after dendritic cell vaccination. Sequencing used immunoSEQ multiplex PCR; TCRdb keeps in-frame clones, though not all of them. The sample gives tens of thousands of clones, around 87% of which show up once; around 2% is in the top ten. Stated time point: after dendritic cell vaccination, including at tumor progression/relapse. Sequenced here: blood, sampled after dendritic cell vaccination. The source of these receptors is a human donor with glioblastoma.

The CDR3 DNA is TGTGCCAGCAGTTTGGGACAGGGTAGCACCGGGGAGCTGTTTTTT. Protein: CASSLGQGSTGELFF. The chain joins TRBV27 to TRBJ2-2, with 9 bases matching TRBD1. Germline V lookup: CDR1 MNHEY, CDR2 SMNVEV (reference sequence). This CDR3 is built from 15 residues. J lost 4 bases, V lost 3 bases, and 3 bases had no gene match.

In this sample, this clone turned up once. The V call is TRBV4-3, the J call TRBJ2-2; D gene unclear. Germline loops: CDR1 LGHNA, CDR2 YSLEER. The CDR3 runs to 18 residues. Trimming left V 0 bases short and J 2 bases short, with 16 bases between. The CDR3 here is CASSQEAGPSINTGELFF. CDR3 nucleotides: TGCGCCAGCAGCCAAGAAGCAGGCCCCTCGATTAACACCGGGGAGCTGTTTTTT.

Here the CDR3 reads CASSLGAAGANVLTF. CDR3 in DNA: TGCGCCAGCAGCTTAGGGGCAGCCGGGGCCAACGTCCTGACTTTC. V gene TRBV5-1 combines with J gene TRBJ2-6; D may be TRBD1 (5 bases). The CDR3 totals 15 residues. Trimming removed 2 bases from V and 4 bases from J, with 10 bases in between. Per germline, CDR1 SGHRS and CDR2 YFSETQ.

This clone appeared a single time. V is TRBV19 and J is TRBJ1-2; D not resolved. Germline loops: CDR1 LNHDA, CDR2 SQIVND (reference sequence). V lost 6 bases to trimming and J lost 1 base, with 18 bases between them. The CDR3 covers 16 residues. CDR3 region: CASSLAMGSYNYGYTF. The CDR3 DNA reads TGTGCCAGTAGCCTCGCGATGGGGAGTTATAACTATGGCTACACCTTC.

The rearrangement joins TRBV13 to TRBJ2-4; D is perhaps TRBD2 (6 bases). The CDR3 length is 16 residues. Trimming cost V 3 bases and J 2 bases, with 14 bases left between them. In germline, CDR1 is PRHDT, CDR2 FYEKMQ (reference sequence). The CDR3 loop reads CASSFPGGEPKNIQYF. The CDR3 nucleotides read TGTGCCAGCAGCTTCCCCGGGGGTGAACCCAAAAACATTCAGTACTTC.

The V call is TRBV5-4, the J call TRBJ2-1, with TRBD2 matching over 8 bases. Losses at the gene ends were 0 bases for V and 9 bases for J; bases not matched to a gene: 5. Germline V gene lookup returns CDR1 SGHNT and CDR2 YYREEE (reference sequence). The CDR3 length is 14 residues. Here the CDR3 DNA reads TGTGCCAGCAGCTTGGATGGACTAGCATTTGAGCAGTTCTTC. It translates to CASSLDGLAFEQFF.

CDR3 sequence (DNA): TGCGCCAGCAGCCAGACCAGGGGCTTCACCGGGGAGCTGTTTTTT. Amino acid sequence: CASSQTRGFTGELFF. This chain uses TRBV5-1 with TRBJ2-2; D might be TRBD1 (6 bases). Trimming cost V 4 bases and J 4 bases, with 14 bases left between them. Germline CDR1 SGHRS, CDR2 YFSETQ. The CDR3 contains 15 residues.

This clone has only a few counts. The chain recombines TRBV6-4 with TRBJ2-5; D might be TRBD1 (5 bases). The ends were cut back, 6 bases at V and 2 bases at J, with 13 bases in the middle. Germline-derived CDR1 and CDR2 are MRHNA and SNTAGT. This CDR3 contains 14 residues. CDR3 coding DNA: TGTGCCAGCAGCGAAGGGGCAGGGCAAGAGACCCAGTACTTC. It translates to CASSEGAGQETQYF.

V gene TRBV29-1 combines with J gene TRBJ2-3; 8 bases are a match to TRBD2. Looked up from germline, CDR1 is SQVTM and CDR2 is ANQGSEA. V lost 2 bases to trimming and J lost 5 bases; unmatched junction nucleotides: 21. CDR3 length equals 19 residues. In DNA form, the CDR3 reads TGCAGCGTTGAAAGGCCCGGGTCGGGAGGGGGGGGCCCCAAAGATACGCAGTATTTT. It specifies CSVERPGSGGGGPKDTQYF.

This chain links TRBV6-5 with TRBJ2-3; D is unclear. The CDR3 extends over 13 amino acids. V was shortened by 6 bases and J by 1 base, with 8 bases between the two germline ends. Germline assignment: CDR1 MNHEY and CDR2 SVGAGI. CDR3 sequence (DNA): TGTGCCAGCAGCAACCCAGGCACAGATACGCAGTATTTT. Amino acids: CASSNPGTDTQYF.

This clone was detected a few times. V gene TRBV6-1 combines with J gene TRBJ1-3; D uncertain. Between the trimmed V and J ends, which lost 3 bases and 3 bases, there was a span of 9 bases. CDR3 length equals 14 residues. The germline V gene encodes CDR1 MNHNS and CDR2 SASEGT. The CDR3 DNA reads TGTGCCAGCAGTGAGGCGGGCGGTGGAAACACCATATATTTT. Translated: CASSEAGGGNTIYF.

The V and J genes are TRBV5-4 and TRBJ1-2, with 8 bases fitting TRBD1. This CDR3 comprises 14 residues. CDR1 SGHNT and CDR2 YYREEE come from the germline V gene (reference sequence). V gave up 1 base and J gave up 1 base; unmatched junction bases: 0. For the CDR3, the DNA is TGTGCCAGCAGCTTGACAGGGGGTAACTATGGCTACACCTTC. Amino acid sequence: CASSLTGGNYGYTF.

V and J are TRBV6-1 and TRBJ1-1; D ambiguous. The CDR3 runs 15 residues. Germline V lookup: CDR1 MNHNS, CDR2 SASEGT. V lost 2 bases and J lost 0, with 10 bases in between. CDR3 DNA: TGTGCCAGCAGTGAAATGGCAGGAATGAACACTGAAGCTTTCTTT. Its translation is CASSEMAGMNTEAFF.

This clone was detected only a few times. The chain is built from TRBV5-4 and TRBJ1-1; D is undetermined. The CDR3 consists of 15 residues. Trimming removed 0 bases from V and 1 base from J, with 10 bases in between. Germline V gene lookup returns CDR1 SGHNT and CDR2 YYREEE (reference sequence). The CDR3 DNA reads TGTGCCAGCAGCTTGGATCCGGGGTGGAACACTGAAGCTTTCTTT. Its protein product is CASSLDPGWNTEAFF.

The V gene is TRBV11-3, the J gene TRBJ2-3; D is undetermined. V lost 1 base to trimming and J lost 5 bases, with 10 bases between them. CDR1 and CDR2 (germline): SGHNT, YENEEA. This CDR3 spans 14 amino acids. CDR3 in amino acids: CASSLGDPGDTQYF. For the CDR3, the DNA is TGTGCCAGCAGCTTAGGCGACCCGGGAGATACGCAGTATTTT.

This clone was observed a single time. V is TRBV5-1 and J is TRBJ1-1, with TRBD1 identical over 7 bases. The junction had 10 bases not matched to a gene; V was cut back by 5 bases and J by 6 bases. The germline gives CDR1 SGHRS, CDR2 YFSETQ. The CDR3 is 14 residues long. This CDR3 is CASSSPGQSPEAFF. In DNA, the CDR3 is TGCGCCAGCAGTTCTCCGGGACAGAGTCCTGAAGCTTTCTTT.

The chain links TRBV10-3 to TRBJ2-7; unclear D gene. CDR3 length: 14 amino acids. Trimming took off 4 bases at V and 2 bases at J, with 12 bases between the two ends. Germline-derived CDR1 and CDR2 are ENHRY and SYGVKD. CDR3 DNA sequence: TGTGCCATCAGTGGAGCAGGTTATACCTACGAGCAGTACTTC. Protein product: CAISGAGYTYEQYF.

The chain carries TRBV5-1 and TRBJ2-7; 7 nucleotides match TRBD1. CDR3 length: 15 residues. V lost 4 bases, J lost 4 bases, and 11 bases stayed unmatched. CDR1 is SGHRS and CDR2 is YFSETQ in the germline V gene. For the CDR3, the DNA is TGCGCCAGCAGCCCCCTCACCGGGACAGATTACGAGCAGTACTTC. This encodes CASSPLTGTDYEQYF.

The chain employs TRBV10-3 and TRBJ2-7, with TRBD2 identical over 10 bases. The ends lost 7 bases at V and 6 bases at J; junction bases unmatched: 9. The germline V gene encodes CDR1 ENHRY and CDR2 SYGVKD. This CDR3 spans 14 amino acids. The CDR3 here is CAIMPGLASLEQYF. CDR3 coding DNA: TGTGCCATCATGCCGGGACTAGCGAGTCTCGAGCAGTACTTC.

CDR3 loop: CASSFQGINQPQHF. The CDR3 DNA sequence: TGTGCCAGCAGCTTCCAGGGGATCAATCAGCCCCAGCATTTT. The V and J genes are TRBV6-5 and TRBJ1-5; a weak D match, TRBD1 (6 bases). The V gene lost 6 bases and the J gene lost 3 bases, with 12 bases spanning the gap. The CDR3 runs to 14 residues. Germline assignment: CDR1 MNHEY and CDR2 SVGAGI.

Only one count was recorded for this clone. The chain employs TRBV7-2 and TRBJ2-1; 10 bases agree with TRBD2. The junction had 7 bases not matched to a gene; V was cut back by 5 bases and J by 0 bases. The CDR3 spans 17 residues. Germline CDR1 is SGHTA and CDR2 is FQGNSA. CDR3 sequence reads: CASSLGAGGSSYNEQFF. DNA of the CDR3: TGTGCCAGCAGCCTCGGAGCGGGAGGGAGCTCCTACAATGAGCAGTTCTTC.

V is TRBV29-1 and J is TRBJ1-3; no definite D call. The V end was cut by 1 base, the J end by 8 bases, with 6 bases between. In germline, CDR1 is SQVTM, CDR2 ANQGSEA. The CDR3 extends over 11 amino acids. CDR3 bases: TGCAGCGTTGAAGTCGCAGACACCATATATTTT. Translating gives CSVEVADTIYF.

This clone was seen once. The chain combines TRBV10-3 with TRBJ2-2; TRBD1 matches 11 bases. The junction had 13 bases not matched to a gene; V was cut back by 10 bases and J by 6 bases. Germline V gene sequence: CDR1 ENHRY, CDR2 SYGVKD. The CDR3 is 16 residues long. CDR3 protein: CATSLMGQGDPGELFF. The DNA of the CDR3 is TGTGCCACCTCCCTCATGGGACAGGGGGACCCCGGGGAGCTGTTTTTT.

The V call is TRBV6-1, the J call TRBJ1-3, with a weak D call TRBD1 (5 bases). V lost 1 base and J 2 bases, leaving 6 bases between the germline ends. Per the germline V gene, CDR1 is MNHNS and CDR2 is SASEGT. The CDR3 sequence is 14 residues long. Written as DNA, the CDR3 is TGTGCCAGCAGTGAAGGGGGCCCTGGAAACACCATATATTTT. Translated, it gives CASSEGGPGNTIYF.

The chain links TRBV5-1 to TRBJ2-1; possibly TRBD1 for D (6 bases). Trimming removed 2 bases from V and 4 bases from J, with 10 bases in between. Germline loops: CDR1 SGHRS, CDR2 YFSETQ. The CDR3 runs 14 residues. This CDR3 is CASSLGQGYNEQFF. CDR3 sequence (DNA): TGCGCCAGCAGCTTAGGGCAGGGGTACAATGAGCAGTTCTTC.

CDR3 in DNA: TGTGCCAGCAGCTGGCAGGGGGGCGAGCAGTTCTTC. Translated: CASSWQGGEQFF. The chain couples TRBV7-9 to TRBJ2-1; a weak D match, TRBD1 (7 bases). Trimming took 4 bases from V and 10 from J, leaving 11 bases between them. Looked up from germline, CDR1 is SEHNR and CDR2 is FQNEAQ (reference sequence). The CDR3 totals 12 residues. Supplemented by reference TRBV7-9 and TRBJ2-1, the full variable domain reads DTGVSQNPRHKITKRGQNVTFRCDPISEHNRLYWYRQTLGQGPEFLTYFQNEAQLEKSRLLSDRFSAERPKGSFSTLEIQRTEQGDSAMYLCASSWQGGEQFFGPGTRLTVL.

This clone was counted between two and nine times. The chain carries TRBV7-9 and TRBJ2-7; no firm D call. The germline V and J ends were trimmed by 1 base and 2 bases, with 6 bases remaining between them. CDR3 length equals 13 residues. Germline V gives CDR1 SEHNR, CDR2 FQNEAQ (reference sequence). In nucleotides, the CDR3 is TGTGCCAGCAGCTTAGGGGCGACCTACGAGCAGTACTTC. Residues: CASSLGATYEQYF.

The chain carries TRBV21-1 and TRBJ1-6; TRBD1 was called by the table and not checked on the DNA. TRBV21-1 corresponds to a pseudogene. The CDR3 consists of 15 residues. The CDR3 nucleotides read TGTGCCAGCAGCTACCCCGGACAGAATAATTCACCCCTCCACTTT. It codes for CASSYPGQNNSPLHF.

The chain recombines TRBV7-2 with TRBJ2-7; weak D call: TRBD2 (6 bases). V dropped 4 bases and J dropped 2 bases, with 9 bases sitting between them. The CDR3 is made up of 13 amino acids. CDR1 is SGHTA and CDR2 is FQGNSA in the germline V gene. The CDR3 here is CASSWGEAYEQYF. Here the CDR3 DNA reads TGTGCCAGCAGCTGGGGGGAGGCCTACGAGCAGTACTTC.

This clone showed up just a few times. This chain uses TRBV6-5 with TRBJ2-5; D is perhaps TRBD1 (5 bases). V lost 2 bases and J 7 bases, leaving 11 bases between the germline ends. In germline, CDR1 is MNHEY, CDR2 SVGAGI. The CDR3 totals 13 residues. The chain's CDR3 is CASSYQGWGTQYF. In DNA, the CDR3 is TGTGCCAGCAGTTACCAGGGTTGGGGGACCCAGTACTTC.

The chain recombines TRBV5-1 with TRBJ1-3; D is possibly TRBD1 (6 bases). Looked up from germline, CDR1 is SGHRS and CDR2 is YFSETQ. This CDR3 is built from 15 residues. Trimming cost V 0 bases and J 4 bases, with 11 bases left between them. The chain's CDR3 is CASSLEGGWGNTIYF. In nucleotides, the CDR3 is TGCGCCAGCAGCTTGGAAGGGGGATGGGGAAACACCATATATTTT. Full variable domain (missing parts from reference TRBV5-1 and TRBJ1-3): KAGVTQTPRYLIKTRGQQVTLSCSPISGHRSVSWYQQTPGQGLQFLFEYFSETQRNKGNFPGRFSGRQFSNSRSEMNVSTLELGDSALYLCASSLEGGWGNTIYFGEGSWLTVV.